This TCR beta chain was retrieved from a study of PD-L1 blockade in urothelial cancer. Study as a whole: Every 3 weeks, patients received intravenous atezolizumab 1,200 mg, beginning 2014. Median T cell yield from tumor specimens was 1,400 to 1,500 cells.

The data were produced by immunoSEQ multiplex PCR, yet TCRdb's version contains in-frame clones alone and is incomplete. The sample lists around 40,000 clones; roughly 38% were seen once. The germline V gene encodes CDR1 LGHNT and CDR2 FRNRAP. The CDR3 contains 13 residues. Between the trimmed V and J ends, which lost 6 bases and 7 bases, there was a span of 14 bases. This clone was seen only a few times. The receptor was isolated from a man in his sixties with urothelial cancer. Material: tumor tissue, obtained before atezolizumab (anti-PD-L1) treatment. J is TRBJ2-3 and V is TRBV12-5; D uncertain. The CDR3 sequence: CASGTTETYTQYF. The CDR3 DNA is TGTGCTAGTGGGACGACGGAGACCTATACGCAGTATTTT.